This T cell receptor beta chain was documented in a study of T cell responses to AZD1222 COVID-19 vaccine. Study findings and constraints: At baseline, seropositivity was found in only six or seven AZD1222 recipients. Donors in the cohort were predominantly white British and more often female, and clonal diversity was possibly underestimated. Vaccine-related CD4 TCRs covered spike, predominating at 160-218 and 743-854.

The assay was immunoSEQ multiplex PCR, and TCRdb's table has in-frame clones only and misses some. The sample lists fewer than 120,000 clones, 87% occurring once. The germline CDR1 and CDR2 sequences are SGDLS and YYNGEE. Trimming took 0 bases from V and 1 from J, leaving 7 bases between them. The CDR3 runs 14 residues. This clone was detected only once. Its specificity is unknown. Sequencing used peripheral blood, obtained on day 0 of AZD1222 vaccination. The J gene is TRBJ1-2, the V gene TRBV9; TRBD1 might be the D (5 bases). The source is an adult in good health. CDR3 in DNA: TGTGCCAGCAGCGTAGATCAGGGTAACTATGGCTACACCTTC. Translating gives CASSVDQGNYGYTF. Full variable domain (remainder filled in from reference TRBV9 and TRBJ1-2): DSGVTQTPKHLITATGQRVTLRCSPRSGDLSVYWYQQSLDQGLQFLIQYYNGEERAKGNILERFSAQQFPDLHSELNLSSLELGDSALYFCASSVDQGNYGYTFGSGTRLTVV.